Shown below are 15 T cell receptor beta chains from a single sample sequenced in a study of cytomegalovirus exposure and HLA in healthy donors. Generated by immunoSEQ multiplex PCR, the TCRdb table keeps only in-frame clones and is missing some. There are a few hundred thousand clones in the sample; 90% occur only once, and 3.1% lies in the top ten. The sequenced material came from PBMCs. Every receptor here comes from a woman aged 25 to 39 in good health and CMV-seronegative.

The chain recombines TRBV11-3 with TRBJ2-5, with D tentatively TRBD2 (5 bases). CDR3 length: 13 residues. The V end lost 1 base, the J end lost 5 bases, and 8 bases lay between the germline ends. Germline assignment: CDR1 SGHNT and CDR2 YENEEA. CDR3 sequence reads: CASSLGGLETQYF. CDR3 DNA sequence: TGTGCCAGCAGCTTAGGAGGGTTGGAGACCCAGTACTTC.

J is TRBJ1-4 and V is TRBV4-3; 10 positions match TRBD1. The ends lost 0 bases at V and 6 bases at J; junction bases unmatched: 7. The V gene's germline CDR1 is LGHNA and CDR2 YSLEER. The CDR3 is made up of 17 amino acids. CDR3 sequence (DNA): TGCGCCAGCAGCCAAGACCTCGGGGGACAGGGGTATGAAAAACTGTTTTTT. The encoded protein is CASSQDLGGQGYEKLFF.

V usage is TRBV5-4 and J usage is TRBJ2-3; D remains ambiguous. Germline V gene lookup returns CDR1 SGHNT and CDR2 YYREEE (reference sequence). The germline V and J ends were trimmed by 1 base and 3 bases, with 9 bases remaining between them. The CDR3 loop spans 14 amino acids. This CDR3 is CASSLSLGTDTQYF. CDR3 sequence (DNA): TGTGCCAGCAGCTTGTCTCTGGGGACAGATACGCAGTATTTT.

The V and J genes are TRBV7-8 and TRBJ2-3, with 15 bases identical to TRBD2. V shed 4 bases, J shed 1 base, and the junction held 3 bases outside the gene matches. The CDR3 totals 17 residues. Per germline, CDR1 SGHVS and CDR2 FQNEAQ. In DNA, the CDR3 is TGTGCCAGCAGCTCTCGGACTAGCGGGGGGGGCACAGATACGCAGTATTTT. Encoded protein: CASSSRTSGGGTDTQYF.

This clone was seen a handful of times. The chain couples TRBV18 to TRBJ2-7, with D tentatively TRBD1 (5 bases). The germline gives CDR1 KGHSH, CDR2 LQKENI. This CDR3 spans 16 amino acids. Trimming shortened V by 10 bases and J by 0 bases, and 22 bases separated the two germline ends. CDR3 coding DNA: TGTGCCATCCCACTTACGCGTGGGGCAGCCTCCTACGAGCAGTACTTC. Protein: CAIPLTRGAASYEQYF.

This chain uses TRBV30 with TRBJ1-5, with D possibly TRBD1 on 6 matching bases. V was trimmed by 1 base and J by 6 bases, leaving 10 bases between them. The CDR3 totals 13 residues. CDR1 GTSNPN and CDR2 SVGIG come from the germline V gene (reference sequence). The CDR3 bases are TGTGCCTGGAGTGCCAGGGGTGGTCAGCCCCAGCATTTT. Translation: CAWSARGGQPQHF. Full variable domain (outside the CDR3, taken from reference TRBV30 and TRBJ1-5): SQTIHQWPATLVQPVGSPLSLECTVEGTSNPNLYWYRQAAGRGLQLLFYSVGIGQISSEVPQNLSASRPQDRQFILSSKKLLLSDSGFYLCAWSARGGQPQHFGDGTRLSIL.

This sequence joins TRBV14 and TRBJ1-1, with 9 bases lining up with TRBD1. The CDR3 extends over 15 amino acids. V dropped 5 bases and J dropped 1; count of bases not matched to a gene: 5. Germline values: CDR1 SGHDN, CDR2 FVKESK. The CDR3 here is CASSFLDRGNTEAFF. CDR3 sequence (DNA): TGTGCCAGCAGCTTTCTGGACAGGGGGAACACTGAAGCTTTCTTT.

The chain has TRBV13 and TRBJ2-4; weak D call: TRBD2 (6 bases). This CDR3 contains 14 residues. The V and J ends lost 5 bases and 0 bases respectively, with 8 bases between them. In germline, CDR1 is PRHDT, CDR2 FYEKMQ (reference sequence). This chain's CDR3 is CASSPGLAKNIQYF. CDR3 in DNA: TGTGCCAGCAGCCCGGGACTAGCCAAAAACATTCAGTACTTC.

V is TRBV6-6 and J is TRBJ2-1; weak D call: TRBD2 (6 bases). The V and J ends lost 6 bases and 7 bases respectively, with 16 bases between them. Germline-derived CDR1 and CDR2 are MNHNY and SVGAGI (reference sequence). This CDR3 contains 14 residues. DNA of the CDR3: TGTGCCAGCAGCCGGAGTAGCGGCCCTAATGAGCAGTTCTTC. It specifies CASSRSSGPNEQFF.

The chain employs TRBV28 and TRBJ2-1; either TRBD1 or TRBD2 may supply D (5 bases each). In germline, CDR1 is MDHEN, CDR2 SYDVKM. The CDR3 is 13 residues long. Trimming removed 10 bases at V and 3 bases at J, with 13 bases between. As DNA, the CDR3 is TGTGCCACTCGGGACGTCTACTACAATGAGCAGTTCTTC. This sequence encodes CATRDVYYNEQFF.

This clone was found once. The genes are TRBV28 and TRBJ1-5, with no clear D. The CDR3 contains 14 residues. Germline lookup yields CDR1 MDHEN and CDR2 SYDVKM. Trimming shortened V by 2 bases and J by 4 bases, and 9 bases separated the two germline ends. CDR3 in amino acids: CASSLQTGNQPQHF. The CDR3 DNA reads as TGTGCCAGCAGTTTACAGACGGGGAATCAGCCCCAGCATTTT.

This clone was counted once. The rearrangement joins TRBV4-1 to TRBJ1-3; D uncertain. Germline V gene sequence: CDR1 MGHRA, CDR2 YSYEKL. The CDR3 extends over 18 amino acids. The ends were cut back, 0 bases at V and 1 base at J, with 16 bases in the middle. The CDR3 DNA reads as TGCGCCAGCAGCCAAGACGAAATGCTACGGGTTTCTGGAAACACCATATATTTT. This encodes CASSQDEMLRVSGNTIYF.

This chain joins TRBV6-6 and TRBJ2-6; D is undetermined. Germline assignment: CDR1 MNHNY and CDR2 SVGAGI (reference sequence). V was clipped by 5 bases and J by 3 bases, with 8 bases between them. CDR3 length: 14 residues. The CDR3 reads CASSPNSGANVLTF. CDR3 bases: TGTGCCAGCAGTCCTAATAGTGGGGCCAACGTCCTGACTTTC.

This clone was detected once. CDR3 protein: CASSLVGSEAFF. CDR3 sequence (DNA): TGCGCCAGCAGCTTGGTTGGGAGTGAAGCTTTCTTT. The genes are TRBV5-1 and TRBJ1-1; D gene unclear. The CDR3 has 12 amino acids. The V and J ends lost 0 bases and 7 bases respectively, with 7 bases between them. Germline lookup yields CDR1 SGHRS and CDR2 YFSETQ.

The V call is TRBV5-1, the J call TRBJ2-1; possible D gene TRBD2, 6 bases. V shed 4 bases and J shed 4 bases, with 12 bases lying between them. The CDR3 has 14 amino acids. CDR1 is SGHRS, CDR2 YFSETQ, per germline. In DNA, the CDR3 is TGCGCCAGCAGCCAAGCGGGCGGATACAATGAGCAGTTCTTC. Translation gives CASSQAGGYNEQFF.